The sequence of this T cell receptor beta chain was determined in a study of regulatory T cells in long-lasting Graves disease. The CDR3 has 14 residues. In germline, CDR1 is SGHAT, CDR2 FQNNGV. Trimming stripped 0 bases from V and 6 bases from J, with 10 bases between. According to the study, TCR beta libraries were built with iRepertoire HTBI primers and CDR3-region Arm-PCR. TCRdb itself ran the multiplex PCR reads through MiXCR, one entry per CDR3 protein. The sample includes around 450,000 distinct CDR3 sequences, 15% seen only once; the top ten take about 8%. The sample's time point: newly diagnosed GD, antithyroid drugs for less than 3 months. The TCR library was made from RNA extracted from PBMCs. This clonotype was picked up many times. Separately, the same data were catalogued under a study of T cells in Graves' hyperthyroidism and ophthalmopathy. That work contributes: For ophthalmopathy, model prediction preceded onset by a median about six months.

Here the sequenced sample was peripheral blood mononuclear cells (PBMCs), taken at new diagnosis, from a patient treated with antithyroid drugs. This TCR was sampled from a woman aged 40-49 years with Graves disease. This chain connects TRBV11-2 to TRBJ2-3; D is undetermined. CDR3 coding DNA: TGTGCCAGCAGCTTAGATATGGCTGCGGATACGCAGTATTTT. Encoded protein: CASSLDMAADTQYF.